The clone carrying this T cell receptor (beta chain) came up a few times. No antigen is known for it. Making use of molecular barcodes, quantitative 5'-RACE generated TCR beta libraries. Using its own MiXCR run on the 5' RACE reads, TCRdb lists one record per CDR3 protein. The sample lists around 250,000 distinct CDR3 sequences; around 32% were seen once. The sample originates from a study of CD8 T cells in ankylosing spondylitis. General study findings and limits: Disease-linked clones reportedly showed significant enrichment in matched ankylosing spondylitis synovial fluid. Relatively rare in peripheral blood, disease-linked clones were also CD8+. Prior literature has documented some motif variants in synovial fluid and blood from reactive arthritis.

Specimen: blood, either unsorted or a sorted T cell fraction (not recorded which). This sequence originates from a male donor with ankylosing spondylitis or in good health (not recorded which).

This chain's CDR3 is CASSGGLAVNSYNEQFF. CDR3 nucleotides: TGTGCCAGCAGCGGAGGACTAGCGGTGAACTCCTACAATGAGCAGTTCTTC. The V and J genes are TRBV7-2 and TRBJ2-1; TRBD2 matches at 10 bases. The CDR3 runs 17 residues. The V gene's germline CDR1 is SGHTA and CDR2 FQGNSA. The J segment lost 0 bases and the V segment lost 5 bases, leaving 7 bases of the junction unmatched.